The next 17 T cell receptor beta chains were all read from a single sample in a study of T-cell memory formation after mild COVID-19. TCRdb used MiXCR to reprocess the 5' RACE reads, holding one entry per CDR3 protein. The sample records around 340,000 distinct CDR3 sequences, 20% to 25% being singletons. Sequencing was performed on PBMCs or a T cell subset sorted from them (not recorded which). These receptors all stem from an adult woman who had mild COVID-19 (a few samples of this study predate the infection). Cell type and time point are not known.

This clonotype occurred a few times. The CDR3 loop reads CASSRDRVPSRGNQPQHF. The CDR3 DNA follows: TGTGCCAGCAGCCGGGACAGGGTTCCCTCCAGGGGCAATCAGCCCCAGCATTTT. This chain uses TRBV7-8 with TRBJ1-5; TRBD1 matches at 9 bases. The V gene end was trimmed by 5 bases and the J gene end by 2 bases; junction bases not matched to a gene: 13. The germline V gene encodes CDR1 SGHVS and CDR2 FQNEAQ. This CDR3 region has 18 residues.

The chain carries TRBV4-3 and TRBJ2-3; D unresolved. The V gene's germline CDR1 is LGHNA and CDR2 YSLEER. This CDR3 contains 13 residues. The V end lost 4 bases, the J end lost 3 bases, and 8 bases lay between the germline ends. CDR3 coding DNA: TGCGCCAGCAGCCCTCTTCTGACAGATACGCAGTATTTT. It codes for CASSPLLTDTQYF.

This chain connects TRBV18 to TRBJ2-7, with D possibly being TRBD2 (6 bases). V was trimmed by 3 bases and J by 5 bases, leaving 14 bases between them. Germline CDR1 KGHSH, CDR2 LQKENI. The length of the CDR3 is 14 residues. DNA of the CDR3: TGTGCCAGCTCACCGCCGGGACTCACGGACGAGCAGTACTTC. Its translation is CASSPPGLTDEQYF.

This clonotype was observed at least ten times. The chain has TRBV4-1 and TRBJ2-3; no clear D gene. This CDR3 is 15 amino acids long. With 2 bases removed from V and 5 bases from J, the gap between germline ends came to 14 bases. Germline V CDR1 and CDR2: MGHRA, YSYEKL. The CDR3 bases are TGCGCCAGCAGCCAAACAAGTGCGTGGATAGATACGCAGTATTTT. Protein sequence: CASSQTSAWIDTQYF.

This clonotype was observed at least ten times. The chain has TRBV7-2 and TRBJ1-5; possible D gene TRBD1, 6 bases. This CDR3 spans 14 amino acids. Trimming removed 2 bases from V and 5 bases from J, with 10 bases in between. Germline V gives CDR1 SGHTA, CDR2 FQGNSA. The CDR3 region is CASSLRGAHQPQHF. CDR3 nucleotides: TGTGCCAGCAGCTTAAGGGGGGCTCATCAGCCCCAGCATTTT.

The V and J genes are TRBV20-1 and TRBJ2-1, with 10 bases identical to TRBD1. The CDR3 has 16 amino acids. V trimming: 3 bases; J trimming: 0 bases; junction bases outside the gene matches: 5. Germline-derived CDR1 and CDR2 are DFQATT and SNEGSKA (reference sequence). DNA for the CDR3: TGCAGTGCTAGGCGCAGGACAGGGGGCTCCTACAATGAGCAGTTCTTC. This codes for CSARRRTGGSYNEQFF.

The CDR3 reads CASSLLGGQGAYEQYF. The CDR3 region has the DNA TGTGCCAGCAGTTTATTAGGGGGACAGGGGGCCTACGAGCAGTACTTC. The chain couples TRBV28 to TRBJ2-7; 11 bases map to TRBD1. The junction had 4 bases not matched to a gene; V was cut back by 1 base and J by 2 bases. The CDR3 sequence is 16 residues long. Germline loops: CDR1 MDHEN, CDR2 SYDVKM.

Here the CDR3 DNA reads TGTGCCTGGAGTCCACCGGGACTGAACTCAGATACGCAGTATTTT. Its translation is CAWSPPGLNSDTQYF. The V gene is TRBV30, the J gene TRBJ2-3, with D possibly TRBD2 on 6 matching bases. V lost 2 bases to trimming and J lost 4 bases, with 16 bases between them. Germline-derived CDR1 and CDR2 are GTSNPN and SVGIG (reference sequence). The CDR3 sequence is 15 residues long.

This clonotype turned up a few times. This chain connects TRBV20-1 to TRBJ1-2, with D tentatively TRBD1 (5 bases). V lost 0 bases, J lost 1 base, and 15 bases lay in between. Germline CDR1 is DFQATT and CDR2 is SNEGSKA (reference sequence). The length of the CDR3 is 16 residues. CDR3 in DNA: TGCAGTGCTAGAGATAGGCGGCAGGGTGGTAACTATGGCTACACCTTC. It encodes CSARDRRQGGNYGYTF.

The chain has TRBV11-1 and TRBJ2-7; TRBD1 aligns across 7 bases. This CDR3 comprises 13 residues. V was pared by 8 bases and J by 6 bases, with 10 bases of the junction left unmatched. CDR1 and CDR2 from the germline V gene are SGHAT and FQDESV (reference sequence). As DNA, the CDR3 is TGTGCCAGCGGTCGACAGGGTCTGAGCGAGCAGTACTTC. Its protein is CASGRQGLSEQYF.

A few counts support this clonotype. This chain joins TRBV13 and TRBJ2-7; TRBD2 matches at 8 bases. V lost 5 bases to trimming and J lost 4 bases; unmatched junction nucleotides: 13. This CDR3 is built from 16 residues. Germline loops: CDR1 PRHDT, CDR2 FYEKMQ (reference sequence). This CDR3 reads CASSITSGRGGYEQYF. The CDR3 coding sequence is TGTGCCAGCAGCATAACTAGCGGTCGGGGAGGGTACGAGCAGTACTTC.

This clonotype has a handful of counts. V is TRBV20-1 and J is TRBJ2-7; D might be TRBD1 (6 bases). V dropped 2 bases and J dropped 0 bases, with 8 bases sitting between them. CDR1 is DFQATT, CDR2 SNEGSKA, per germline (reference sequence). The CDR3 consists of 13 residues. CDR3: CSARQGYSYEQYF. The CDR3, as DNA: TGCAGTGCTAGACAGGGGTACTCCTACGAGCAGTACTTC.

The CDR3 region has the DNA TGCAGTGCTTCGGACGGAAACTATGGCTACACCTTC. Its translation is CSASDGNYGYTF. This chain links TRBV20-1 with TRBJ1-2; D uncertain. CDR3 length equals 12 residues. Germline CDR1 and CDR2: DFQATT and SNEGSKA (reference sequence). The V end lost 5 bases, the J end lost 2 bases, and 9 bases lay between the germline ends.

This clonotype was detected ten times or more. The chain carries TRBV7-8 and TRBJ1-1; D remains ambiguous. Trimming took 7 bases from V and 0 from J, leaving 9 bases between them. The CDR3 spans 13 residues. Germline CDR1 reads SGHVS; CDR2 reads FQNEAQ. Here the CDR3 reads CASTLTVNTEAFF. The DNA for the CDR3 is TGTGCCAGCACGCTTACAGTGAACACTGAAGCTTTCTTT.

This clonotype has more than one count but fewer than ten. The CDR3 here is CASSLDSGRQDTQYF. DNA for the CDR3: TGCGCCAGCAGCTTGGATAGCGGGAGACAAGATACGCAGTATTTT. This sequence joins TRBV5-1 and TRBJ2-3, with 9 positions matching TRBD2. Germline values: CDR1 SGHRS, CDR2 YFSETQ. J lost 5 bases, V lost 0 bases, and 4 bases had no gene match. The CDR3 is 15 residues long.

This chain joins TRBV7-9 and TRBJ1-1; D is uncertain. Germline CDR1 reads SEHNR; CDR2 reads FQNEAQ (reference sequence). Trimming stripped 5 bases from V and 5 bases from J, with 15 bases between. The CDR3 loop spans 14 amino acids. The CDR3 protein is CASSAVTPGTEAFF. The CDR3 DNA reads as TGTGCCAGCAGCGCTGTTACCCCGGGGACTGAAGCTTTCTTT.

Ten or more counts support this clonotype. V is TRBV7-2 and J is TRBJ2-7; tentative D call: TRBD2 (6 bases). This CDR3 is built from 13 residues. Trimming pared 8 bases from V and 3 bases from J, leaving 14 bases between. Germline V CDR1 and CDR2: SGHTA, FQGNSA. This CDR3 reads CASARGTFYEQYF. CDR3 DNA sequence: TGTGCCAGCGCTCGCGGGACTTTCTACGAGCAGTACTTC.